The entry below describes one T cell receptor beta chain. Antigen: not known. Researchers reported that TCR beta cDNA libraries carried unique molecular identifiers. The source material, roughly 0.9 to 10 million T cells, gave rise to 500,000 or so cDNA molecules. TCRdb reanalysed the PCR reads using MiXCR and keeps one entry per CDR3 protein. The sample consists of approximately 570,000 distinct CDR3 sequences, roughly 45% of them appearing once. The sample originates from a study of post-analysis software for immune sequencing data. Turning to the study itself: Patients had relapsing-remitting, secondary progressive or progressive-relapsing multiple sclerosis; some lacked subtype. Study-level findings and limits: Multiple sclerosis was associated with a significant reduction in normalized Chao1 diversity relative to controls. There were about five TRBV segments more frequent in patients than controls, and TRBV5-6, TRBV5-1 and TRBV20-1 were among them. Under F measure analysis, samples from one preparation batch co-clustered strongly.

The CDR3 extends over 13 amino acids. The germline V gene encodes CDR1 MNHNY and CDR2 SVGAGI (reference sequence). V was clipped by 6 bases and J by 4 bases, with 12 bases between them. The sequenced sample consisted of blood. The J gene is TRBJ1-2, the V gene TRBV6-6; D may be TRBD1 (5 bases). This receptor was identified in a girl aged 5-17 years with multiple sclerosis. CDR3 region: CASRGGPFYGYTF. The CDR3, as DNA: TGTGCCAGCAGGGGGGGACCCTTCTATGGCTACACCTTC.